This passage covers 32 T cell receptor beta chains from one sample sequenced in a study of metastatic and nonmetastatic thyroid tumors. Patients were all untreated before their thyroid surgery. TCRdb re-processed the PCR reads through MiXCR. The sample contains tens of thousands of clones, 17% of which appear only once. Sequencing input: blood. Source of these receptors: a female donor with papillary thyroid cancer or a benign thyroid nodule (not recorded which). Some clones in this sample may be carry-over from other donors' samples.

This clone has at least ten counts. DNA for the CDR3: TGTGCCAGCAGCCAAGTAGCGGGAGTCGGCAATGAGCAGTTCTTC. Amino acids: CASSQVAGVGNEQFF. The chain joins TRBV4-2 to TRBJ2-1, with TRBD2 matching 9 bases. The CDR3 loop spans 15 amino acids. After removal of 1 base from V and 6 bases from J, the junction contained 4 bases not matched to a gene. Germline CDR1 LGHNA, CDR2 YNFKEQ.

This clone was counted ten times or more. A much larger clone differs by one base, so this may be a read error. This chain joins TRBV2 and TRBJ2-2; 8 bases agree with TRBD2. J lost 9 bases, V lost 8 bases, and 14 bases had no gene match. The CDR3 sequence is 15 residues long. Looked up from germline, CDR1 is SNHLY and CDR2 is FYNNEI. CDR3 DNA: TGTGCCAGCCGGGGGGGGCTAGCCCTCCCCTGGGAGCTGTTTTTT. Amino acids: CASRGGLALPWELFF.

This clone was counted ten times or more. The V gene is TRBV4-2, the J gene TRBJ2-3; TRBD2 aligns across 7 bases. The CDR3 consists of 17 residues. Trimming cost V 0 bases and J 3 bases; bases outside gene matches: 9. Germline V gene lookup returns CDR1 LGHNA and CDR2 YNFKEQ. The CDR3 DNA is TGTGCCAGCAGCCAAGATTGGCTAGCGGAAACTACAGATACGCAGTATTTT. Its protein product is CASSQDWLAETTDTQYF.

The CDR3 sequence is CASDGRNEQFF. CDR3 coding DNA: TGTGCCAGCGACGGCCGCAATGAGCAGTTCTTC. The V and J genes are TRBV6-1 and TRBJ2-1; the D is unclear. This CDR3 is built from 11 residues. Germline V gene sequence: CDR1 MNHNS, CDR2 SASEGT. V lost 8 bases and J lost 6, with 8 bases in between.

This clone was detected only a few times. One base away lies a much larger clone, so this may be a sequencing read error. This rearrangement joins TRBV5-1 to TRBJ1-1; D is ambiguous. Germline CDR1 is SGHRS and CDR2 is YFSETQ. The CDR3 runs 13 residues. The germline V and J ends were trimmed by 8 bases and 3 bases, with 14 bases remaining between them. DNA of the CDR3: TGCGCCAGTTCGAAGTCGCGGGACACTGAAGCTTTCTTT. Translated: CASSKSRDTEAFF.

This clone was picked up many times. This sequence joins TRBV7-6 and TRBJ2-1, with TRBD1 matching 9 bases. The CDR3 covers 15 residues. Germline V gene sequence: CDR1 SGHVS, CDR2 FNYEAQ. V lost 5 bases, J lost 6 bases, and 8 bases stayed unmatched. The CDR3 DNA reads as TGTGCCAGCAGCGATACGGGACAGGGTTTCAATGAGCAGTTCTTC. Translated, it gives CASSDTGQGFNEQFF.

This clone was detected many times. The chain is built from TRBV7-9 and TRBJ2-1; a weak D match, TRBD2 (6 bases). V shed 3 bases and J shed 6 bases, with 15 bases lying between them. The CDR3 runs to 15 residues. From germline, CDR1 is SEHNR and CDR2 FQNEAQ (reference sequence). CDR3 loop: CASSLNTGEANEQFF. CDR3 bases: TGTGCCAGCAGCTTGAACACGGGAGAAGCCAATGAGCAGTTCTTC.

This clone was picked up many times. This chain joins TRBV24-1 and TRBJ2-2; TRBD2 matches at 14 bases. J lost 2 bases, V lost 5 bases, and 6 bases had no gene match. The CDR3 runs to 18 residues. Germline values: CDR1 KGHDR, CDR2 SFDVKD. The CDR3 loop is CATSGGTSGRTNTGELFF. CDR3 sequence (DNA): TGTGCCACCAGTGGAGGGACTAGCGGGAGAACAAACACCGGGGAGCTGTTTTTT.

This clone was seen ten or more times. The chain couples TRBV20-1 to TRBJ2-7, with no clear D. This CDR3 spans 17 amino acids. Germline assignment: CDR1 DFQATT and CDR2 SNEGSKA (reference sequence). Trimming removed 5 bases at V and 9 bases at J, with 32 bases between. The DNA for the CDR3 is TGCAGTGCTTTAAGCCCGGAGCCTATTATACTACGAGTAGGGCAGTACTTC. It encodes CSALSPEPIILRVGQYF.

In its sample, this clone was seen many times. The V gene is TRBV7-3, the J gene TRBJ2-7, with 7 bases fitting TRBD1. The germline V gene has CDR1 SGHTA and CDR2 FQGTGA. There are 14 residues in the CDR3. V lost 3 bases and J lost 6; bases outside the gene matches: 8. DNA of the CDR3: TGTGCCAGCAGCTTGGGCAGGGGGTCCGCCGAGCAGTACTTC. Translating gives CASSLGRGSAEQYF.

This clone was counted at least ten times. The rearrangement uses TRBV10-3 and TRBJ2-1; no firm D call. This CDR3 has 14 amino acids. V dropped 3 bases and J dropped 1 base, with 7 bases sitting between them. Germline CDR1 reads ENHRY; CDR2 reads SYGVKD. CDR3 protein: CAISDPTSYNEQFF. CDR3 DNA: TGTGCCATCAGTGACCCGACTTCCTACAATGAGCAGTTCTTC.

As concerns this clone: This clone may be a read error of a much larger clone one base away. The V call is TRBV7-9, the J call TRBJ2-3; D uncertain. The CDR3 runs 12 residues. Germline V CDR1 and CDR2: SEHNR, FQNEAQ (reference sequence). Trimming took off 1 base at V and 6 bases at J, with 5 bases between the two ends. In DNA, the CDR3 is TGTGCCAGCAGCTTAGGATTGGATACGCAGTATTTT. Translating gives CASSLGLDTQYF.

The rearrangement joins TRBV27 to TRBJ1-6; TRBD1 agrees at 10 bases. Trimming removed 4 bases from V and 11 bases from J; junction bases left unmatched: 8. There are 15 residues in the CDR3. Germline V CDR1 and CDR2: MNHEY, SMNVEV (reference sequence). CDR3 bases: TGTGCCAGCAGTTCTGGTGACAGGGGGCATCCACCCCTCCACTTT. As protein: CASSSGDRGHPPLHF.

Only a few counts were recorded for this clone. It may be a read error: a sequence one base away is much more abundant. The rearrangement links TRBV10-2 to TRBJ2-3, with a possible D match to TRBD1 (5 bases). Trimming took off 5 bases at V and 0 bases at J, with 12 bases between the two ends. Germline loops: CDR1 WSHSY, CDR2 SAAADI. The CDR3 runs 15 residues. The DNA for the CDR3 is TGCGCCAGCAGTCCGACAGTGAGAAGCACAGATACGCAGTATTTT. Protein sequence: CASSPTVRSTDTQYF.

With respect to this clone: A much larger clone lies a single base off, so this may be a read error. The chain joins TRBV5-6 to TRBJ2-7; 7 positions agree with TRBD1. The CDR3 contains 16 residues. In germline, CDR1 is SGHDT, CDR2 YYEEEE. CDR3 DNA: TGTGCCAGCAGCTCCAGGACAGGCATCACCTCCTGCGAGCAGTACTTC. Encoded protein: CASSSRTGITSCEQYF.

This clone was seen ten or more times. This rearrangement joins TRBV20-1 to TRBJ2-5; a possible D gene is TRBD2 (6 bases). The CDR3 extends over 12 amino acids. V was shortened by 7 bases and J by 5 bases, with 14 bases between the two germline ends. CDR1 and CDR2 (germline): DFQATT, SNEGSKA (reference sequence). CDR3 residues: CSGWREWETQYF. DNA of the CDR3: TGCAGTGGATGGAGGGAGTGGGAGACCCAGTACTTC.

At least ten counts were recorded for this clone. The rearrangement joins TRBV5-4 to TRBJ2-5; a possible D gene is TRBD1 (6 bases). This CDR3 is built from 19 residues. Germline CDR1 and CDR2: SGHNT and YYREEE (reference sequence). V was trimmed by 1 base and J by 4 bases, leaving 26 bases between them. The CDR3 DNA follows: TGTGCCAGCAGCTTGTTTTTACTCCTGGGGGCCCCACCAACAGAGACCCAGTACTTC. Encoded protein: CASSLFLLLGAPPTETQYF. Together with reference TRBV5-4 and TRBJ2-5, the CDR3 gives the full variable domain: ETGVTQSPTHLIKTRGQQVTLRCSSQSGHNTVSWYQQALGQGPQFIFQYYREEENGRGNFPPRFSGLQFPNYSSELNVNALELDDSALYLCASSLFLLLGAPPTETQYFGPGTRLLVL.

At least ten counts were recorded for this clone. V gene TRBV4-1 combines with J gene TRBJ1-5; no reliable D call. V lost 0 bases and J 4 bases, leaving 4 bases between the germline ends. CDR3 length: 13 residues. Germline V lookup: CDR1 MGHRA, CDR2 YSYEKL. For the CDR3, the DNA is TGCGCCAGCAGCCAAGAGAATAATCAGCCCCAGCATTTT. This gives the protein CASSQENNQPQHF.

This clone was detected only a few times. The V and J genes are TRBV24-1 and TRBJ1-5; D unresolved. This CDR3 contains 15 residues. V shed 3 bases and J shed 9 bases, with 17 bases lying between them. CDR1 KGHDR and CDR2 SFDVKD come from the germline V gene. The CDR3 bases are TGTGCCACCAGTGATGAAGGACGGGGAGGGATGCCCCAGCATTTT. This codes for CATSDEGRGGMPQHF.

This clone was seen a few times. The rearrangement uses TRBV20-1 and TRBJ1-2; the D is unclear. In germline, CDR1 is DFQATT, CDR2 SNEGSKA (reference sequence). Deletions cut 4 bases from V and 4 bases from J, with 19 bases between. This CDR3 region has 15 residues. For the CDR3, the DNA is TGCAGTGCTATAGATCCCGAAGTGGGCAGCTATGGCTACACCTTC. Its translation is CSAIDPEVGSYGYTF.

This clone occurred many times. V and J are TRBV5-1 and TRBJ2-1; 7 positions agree with TRBD1. The V gene end was trimmed by 0 bases and the J gene end by 7 bases; junction bases not matched to a gene: 1. The CDR3 consists of 13 residues. CDR1 and CDR2 from the germline V gene are SGHRS and YFSETQ. The DNA of the CDR3 is TGCGCCAGCAGCTTGGGACAGGGTAATGAGCAGTTCTTC. Its translation is CASSLGQGNEQFF.

This clone appeared many times. The gene calls are TRBV28 and TRBJ1-5; maybe TRBD1 (6 bases). Looked up from germline, CDR1 is MDHEN and CDR2 is SYDVKM. The CDR3 loop spans 13 amino acids. V shed 2 bases and J shed 9 bases, with 11 bases lying between them. The CDR3 DNA reads TGTGCCAGCAGTTTAACAGGGCCCTCGCCCCAGCATTTT. The encoded protein is CASSLTGPSPQHF.

This clone showed up just a few times. A junction boundary mismatches the germline segment, possibly from a read error. V gene TRBV10-3 combines with J gene TRBJ1-4, with D possibly matching TRBD1 (6 bases). This CDR3 spans 13 amino acids. Germline loops: CDR1 ENHRY, CDR2 SYGVKD. Here the CDR3 reads CAIKGQCNEKPFF. The CDR3 region has the DNA TGTGCCATCAAAGGACAGTGTAATGAAAAACCGTTTTTT.

The CDR3 here is CAWSGQGPQETQYF. The CDR3, as DNA: TGTGCCTGGAGTGGACAGGGGCCCCAAGAGACCCAGTACTTC. The chain couples TRBV30 to TRBJ2-5; 8 bases map to TRBD1. Germline-derived CDR1 and CDR2 are GTSNPN and SVGIG (reference sequence). The CDR3 consists of 14 residues. Losses at the gene ends were 1 base for V and 1 base for J; bases not matched to a gene: 2.

Ten or more counts support this clone. V is TRBV15 and J is TRBJ1-2; TRBD1 aligns across 9 bases. Germline CDR1 LNHNV, CDR2 YYDKDF (reference sequence). With 0 bases clipped from V and 5 bases from J, the junction kept 7 bases outside the gene matches. The CDR3 contains 16 residues. CDR3 amino acids: CATSRDRDRDFYGYTF. The CDR3 nucleotides read TGTGCCACCAGCAGAGACCGGGACAGGGACTTTTATGGCTACACCTTC. Combining the CDR3 with reference TRBV15 and TRBJ1-2 gives the whole variable domain DAMVIQNPRYQVTQFGKPVTLSCSQTLNHNVMYWYQQKSSQAPKLLFHYYDKDFNNEADTPDNFQSRRPNTSFCFLDIRSPGLGDTAMYLCATSRDRDRDFYGYTFGSGTRLTVV.

This clone appeared many times. The CDR3 region is CAWNLEASGNNEQFF. The CDR3 DNA sequence: TGTGCCTGGAATCTGGAGGCTAGCGGAAACAATGAGCAGTTCTTC. J is TRBJ2-1 and V is TRBV30, with TRBD2 matching over 7 bases. The CDR3 spans 15 residues. The trim removed 4 bases at V and 5 bases at J, leaving 11 bases unmatched. From germline, CDR1 is GTSNPN and CDR2 SVGIG (reference sequence). The variable domain in full, completed from reference TRBV30 and TRBJ2-1, reads SQTIHQWPATLVQPVGSPLSLECTVEGTSNPNLYWYRQAAGRGLQLLFYSVGIGQISSEVPQNLSASRPQDRQFILSSKKLLLSDSGFYLCAWNLEASGNNEQFFGPGTRLTVL.

This clone was seen once. This sequence joins TRBV20-1 and TRBJ1-2; no clear D gene. Per germline, CDR1 DFQATT and CDR2 SNEGSKA (reference sequence). V was shortened by 1 base and J by 6 bases, with 15 bases between the two germline ends. There are 14 residues in the CDR3. CDR3 residues: CSARGGTVYNGYTF. CDR3 DNA: TGCAGTGCTAGAGGGGGTACAGTATATAATGGCTACACCTTC.

The sample holds one count of this clone. This sequence joins TRBV5-5 and TRBJ1-3; possible D gene TRBD1, 6 bases. The CDR3 runs to 15 residues. The germline V gene encodes CDR1 SGHKS and CDR2 YYEKEE (reference sequence). The ends were cut back, 3 bases at V and 4 bases at J, with 14 bases in the middle. This CDR3 is CASSWRTVSGNTIYF. Here the CDR3 DNA reads TGTGCCAGCAGCTGGAGGACAGTTTCCGGAAACACCATATATTTT.

To note about this clone: Since a much larger clone is just one base distant, this may be a read error. The chain combines TRBV5-5 with TRBJ1-5; unclear D gene. Trimming removed 2 bases from V and 0 bases from J, with 12 bases in between. Germline assignment: CDR1 SGHKS and CDR2 YYEKEE (reference sequence). The CDR3 length is 16 residues. The CDR3 DNA is TGTGCCAGCAGCTTCGACGTCGGACTTAGCAATCAGCCCCAGCATTTT. The encoded protein is CASSFDVGLSNQPQHF.

This clone was counted between two and nine times. This rearrangement joins TRBV6-2 or TRBV6-3 to TRBJ1-6; TRBD1 matches at 10 bases. From germline, CDR1 is MNHEY and CDR2 SVGEGT. CDR3 length: 16 residues. With 4 bases clipped from V and 7 bases from J, the junction kept 7 bases outside the gene matches. The CDR3: CASSSSTGGVNSPLHF. DNA of the CDR3: TGTGCCAGCAGTTCCTCGACAGGGGGCGTAAATTCACCCCTCCACTTT.

This chain joins TRBV28 and TRBJ2-2, with D perhaps given as TRBD1 or TRBD2 (5 bases each). The CDR3 sequence is 15 residues long. The germline CDR1 and CDR2 sequences are MDHEN and SYDVKM. Trimming cost V 8 bases and J 6 bases, with 19 bases left between them. The CDR3 nucleotides read TGTGCCAGCCTCCAGCGTGGGGGAAGGGCCGGGGAGCTGTTTTTT. The encoded protein is CASLQRGGRAGELFF.

This clone was recorded at least ten times. V usage is TRBV27 and J usage is TRBJ1-2; D possibly corresponds to TRBD1 (6 bases). Germline-derived CDR1 and CDR2 are MNHEY and SMNVEV (reference sequence). The CDR3 loop spans 15 amino acids. Between the trimmed V and J ends, which lost 0 bases and 4 bases, there was a span of 12 bases. The CDR3 loop is CASSLSGTSIYGYTF. The CDR3 bases are TGTGCCAGCAGTTTATCGGGGACATCAATCTATGGCTACACCTTC.